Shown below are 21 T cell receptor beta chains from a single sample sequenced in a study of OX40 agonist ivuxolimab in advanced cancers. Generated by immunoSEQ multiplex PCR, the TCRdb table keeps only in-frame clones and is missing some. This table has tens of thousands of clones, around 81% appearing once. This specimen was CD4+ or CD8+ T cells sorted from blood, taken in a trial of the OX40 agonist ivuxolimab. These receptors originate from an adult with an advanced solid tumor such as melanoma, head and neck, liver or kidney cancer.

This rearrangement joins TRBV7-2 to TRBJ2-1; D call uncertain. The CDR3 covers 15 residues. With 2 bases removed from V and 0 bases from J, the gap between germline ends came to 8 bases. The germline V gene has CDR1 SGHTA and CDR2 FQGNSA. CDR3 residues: CASSLTTSSYNEQFF. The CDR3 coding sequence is TGTGCCAGCAGCTTAACCACCAGCTCCTACAATGAGCAGTTCTTC.

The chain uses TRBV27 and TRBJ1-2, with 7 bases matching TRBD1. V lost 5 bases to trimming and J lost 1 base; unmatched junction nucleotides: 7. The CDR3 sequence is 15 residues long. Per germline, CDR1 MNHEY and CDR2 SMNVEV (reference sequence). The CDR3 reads CASSLYRGGNYGYTF. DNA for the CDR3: TGTGCCAGCAGTCTCTACAGGGGCGGTAACTATGGCTACACCTTC.

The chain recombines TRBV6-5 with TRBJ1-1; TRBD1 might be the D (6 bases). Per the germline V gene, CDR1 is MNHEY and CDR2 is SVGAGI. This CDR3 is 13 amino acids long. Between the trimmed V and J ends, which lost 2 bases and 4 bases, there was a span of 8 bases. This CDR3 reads CASSYGGVTEAFF. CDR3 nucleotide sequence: TGTGCCAGCAGTTACGGGGGCGTCACTGAAGCTTTCTTT.

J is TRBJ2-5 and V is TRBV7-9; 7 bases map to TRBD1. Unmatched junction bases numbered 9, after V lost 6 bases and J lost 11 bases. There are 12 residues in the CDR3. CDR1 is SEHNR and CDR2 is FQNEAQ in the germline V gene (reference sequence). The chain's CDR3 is CASSDGQAGQYF. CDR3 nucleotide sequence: TGTGCCAGCAGTGATGGACAGGCGGGTCAGTACTTC.

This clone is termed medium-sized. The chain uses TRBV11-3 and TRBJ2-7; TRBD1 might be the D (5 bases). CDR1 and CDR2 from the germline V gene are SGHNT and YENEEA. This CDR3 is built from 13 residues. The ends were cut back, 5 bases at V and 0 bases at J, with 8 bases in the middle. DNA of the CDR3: TGTGCCAGCAGCATCCAGGGCTCCTACGAGCAGTACTTC. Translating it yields CASSIQGSYEQYF.

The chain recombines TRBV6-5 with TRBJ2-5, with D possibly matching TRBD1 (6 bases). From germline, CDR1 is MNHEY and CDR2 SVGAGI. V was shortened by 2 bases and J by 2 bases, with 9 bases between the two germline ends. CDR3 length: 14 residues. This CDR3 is CASSYTTGQETQYF. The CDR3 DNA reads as TGTGCCAGCAGTTACACAACAGGGCAAGAGACCCAGTACTTC.

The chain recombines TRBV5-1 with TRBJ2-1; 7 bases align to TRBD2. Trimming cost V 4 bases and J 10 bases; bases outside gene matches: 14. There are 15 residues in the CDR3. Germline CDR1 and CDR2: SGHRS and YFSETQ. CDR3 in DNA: TGCGCCAGCAGCCTTGGGGACTATATCGCGGAGGAGCAGTTCTTC. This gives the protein CASSLGDYIAEEQFF.

CDR3 coding DNA: TGTGCCACCAGAGAGGGGACAGTCGACACCGGGGAGCTGTTTTTT. It is translated as CATREGTVDTGELFF. The chain carries TRBV10-3 and TRBJ2-2; 7 nucleotides agree with TRBD1. This CDR3 has 15 amino acids. V lost 10 bases and J lost 3; bases outside the gene matches: 11. Germline V CDR1 and CDR2: ENHRY, SYGVKD.

The CDR3 here is CASRRGAEETQYF. For the CDR3, the DNA is TGTGCCAGCAGAAGAGGGGCGGAAGAGACCCAGTACTTC. The V gene is TRBV7-6, the J gene TRBJ2-5; the D gene could be TRBD1 or TRBD2 (5 bases each). CDR3 length equals 13 residues. CDR1 and CDR2 (germline): SGHVS, FNYEAQ. V lost 6 bases, J lost 3 bases, and 11 bases lay in between.

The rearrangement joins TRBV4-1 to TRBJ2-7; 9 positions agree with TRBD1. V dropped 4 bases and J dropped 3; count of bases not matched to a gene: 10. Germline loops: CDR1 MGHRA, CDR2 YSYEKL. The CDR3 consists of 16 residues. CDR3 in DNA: TGCGCCAGCAGCCGGACAGGGGTCAGGGGTGACTACGAGCAGTACTTC. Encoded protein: CASSRTGVRGDYEQYF.

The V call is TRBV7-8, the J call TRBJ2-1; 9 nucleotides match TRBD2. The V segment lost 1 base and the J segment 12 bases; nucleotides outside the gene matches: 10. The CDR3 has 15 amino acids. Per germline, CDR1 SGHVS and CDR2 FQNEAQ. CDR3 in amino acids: CASSLDAGGRGWQFF. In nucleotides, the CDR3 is TGTGCCAGCAGCTTAGATGCGGGGGGGCGGGGTTGGCAGTTCTTC.

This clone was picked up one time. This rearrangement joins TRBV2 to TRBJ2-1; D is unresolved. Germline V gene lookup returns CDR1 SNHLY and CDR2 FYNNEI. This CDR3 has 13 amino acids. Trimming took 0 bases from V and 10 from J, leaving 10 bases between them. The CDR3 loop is CASSEARGVEQFF. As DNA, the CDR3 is TGTGCCAGCAGTGAAGCGCGAGGAGTGGAGCAGTTCTTC.

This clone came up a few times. The CDR3 protein is CASSIGGQESYEQYF. The CDR3 nucleotides read TGTGCCAGCAGCATAGGGGGACAGGAGTCCTACGAGCAGTACTTC. V usage is TRBV9 and J usage is TRBJ2-7; 8 bases fit TRBD1. The junction had 7 bases not matched to a gene; V was cut back by 4 bases and J by 1 base. The germline gives CDR1 SGDLS, CDR2 YYNGEE. The CDR3 length is 15 residues.

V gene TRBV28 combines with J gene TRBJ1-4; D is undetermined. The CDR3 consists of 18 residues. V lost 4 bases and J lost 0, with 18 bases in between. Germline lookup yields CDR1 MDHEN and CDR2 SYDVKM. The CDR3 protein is CASSSRTLRMATNEKLFF. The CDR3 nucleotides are TGTGCCAGCAGTTCTAGGACCTTACGAATGGCAACTAATGAAAAACTGTTTTTT.

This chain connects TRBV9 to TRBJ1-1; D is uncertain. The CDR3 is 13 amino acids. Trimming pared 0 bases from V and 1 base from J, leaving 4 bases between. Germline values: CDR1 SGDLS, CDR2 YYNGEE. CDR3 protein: CASSVEGNTEAFF. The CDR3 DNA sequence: TGTGCCAGCAGCGTAGAGGGGAACACTGAAGCTTTCTTT.

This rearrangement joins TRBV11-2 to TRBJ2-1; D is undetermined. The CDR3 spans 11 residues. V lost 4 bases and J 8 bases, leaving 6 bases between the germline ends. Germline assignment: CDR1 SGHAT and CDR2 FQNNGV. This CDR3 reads CASSSYYEQFF. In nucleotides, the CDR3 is TGTGCCAGCAGCTCCTATTATGAGCAGTTCTTC.

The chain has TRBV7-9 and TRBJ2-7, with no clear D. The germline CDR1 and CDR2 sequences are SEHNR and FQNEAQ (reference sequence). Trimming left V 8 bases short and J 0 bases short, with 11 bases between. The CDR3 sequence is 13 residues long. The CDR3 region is CASAVGYSYEQYF. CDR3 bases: TGTGCCAGCGCCGTTGGTTACTCCTACGAGCAGTACTTC.

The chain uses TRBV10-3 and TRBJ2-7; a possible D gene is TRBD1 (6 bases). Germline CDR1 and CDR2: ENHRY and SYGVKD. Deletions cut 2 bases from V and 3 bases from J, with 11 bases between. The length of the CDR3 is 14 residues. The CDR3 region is CAISETGSFYEQYF. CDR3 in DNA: TGTGCCATCAGTGAGACAGGGTCCTTCTACGAGCAGTACTTC.

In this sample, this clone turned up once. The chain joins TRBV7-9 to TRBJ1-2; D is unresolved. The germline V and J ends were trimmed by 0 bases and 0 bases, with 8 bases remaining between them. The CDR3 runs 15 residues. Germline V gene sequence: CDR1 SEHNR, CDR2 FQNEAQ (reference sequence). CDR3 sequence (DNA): TGTGCCAGCAGCTTAGCGGGCGGAGCTAACTATGGCTACACCTTC. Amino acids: CASSLAGGANYGYTF. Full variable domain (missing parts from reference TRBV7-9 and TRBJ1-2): DTGVSQNPRHKITKRGQNVTFRCDPISEHNRLYWYRQTLGQGPEFLTYFQNEAQLEKSRLLSDRFSAERPKGSFSTLEIQRTEQGDSAMYLCASSLAGGANYGYTFGSGTRLTVV.

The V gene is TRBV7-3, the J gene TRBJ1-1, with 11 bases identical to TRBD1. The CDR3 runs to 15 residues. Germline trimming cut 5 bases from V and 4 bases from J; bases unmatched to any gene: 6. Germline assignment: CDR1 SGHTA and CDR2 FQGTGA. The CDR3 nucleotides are TGTGCCAGCAGCCATGTGGGGACAGGGGGCACTGAAGCTTTCTTT. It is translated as CASSHVGTGGTEAFF.

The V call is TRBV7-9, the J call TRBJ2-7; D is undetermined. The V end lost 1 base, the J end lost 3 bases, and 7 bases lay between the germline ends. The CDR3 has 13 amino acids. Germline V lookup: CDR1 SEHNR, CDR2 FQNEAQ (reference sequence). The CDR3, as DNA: TGTGCCAGCAGCTTAGAAGGCAACTACGAGCAGTACTTC. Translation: CASSLEGNYEQYF. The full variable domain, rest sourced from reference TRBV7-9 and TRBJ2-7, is DTGVSQNPRHKITKRGQNVTFRCDPISEHNRLYWYRQTLGQGPEFLTYFQNEAQLEKSRLLSDRFSAERPKGSFSTLEIQRTEQGDSAMYLCASSLEGNYEQYFGPGTRLTVT.